The TCR beta chain described here comes from a study of chemoradiotherapy in HPV16-positive cancers. Study results and limitations: Candidate HPV-specific clones and E7-related TCR motifs grew in tumor during treatment.

Germline assignment: CDR1 MGHRA and CDR2 YSYEKL. V lost 4 bases, J lost 2 bases, and 13 bases stayed unmatched. CDR3 length equals 17 residues. Comments on this clone: Its antigen is unknown.

The repertoire was sequenced with immunoSEQ multiplex PCR; TCRdb's copy has only in-frame clones and lacks some. This table has about 17,000 clones, 85% to 95% appearing once. The chain combines TRBV4-1 with TRBJ2-7; TRBD2 matches 8 bases. Sequencing used blood, obtained from a patient who underwent chemoradiotherapy. This receptor was obtained from a human donor with HPV-associated anogenital cancer. The CDR3 region has the DNA TGCGCCAGCAGCCCTGGGACGGGGGGGTCCTCCACCTACGAGCAGTACTTC. Its translation is CASSPGTGGSSTYEQYF.